Given below is one TCR beta chain in context. Its antigen is currently not known. This specimen belongs to a study of cytomegalovirus exposure and HLA in healthy donors (dated 2017 in TCRdb). With respect to the entire study: In an earlier analysis of around 540 of the donors, under 300 Gb of sequence data and some 120 million unique TCR beta sequences from about 180 million T cells were reported. Every discovery cohort repertoire had been produced on one sequencing platform. Both class I and class II loci were covered by HLA typing, at four-digit resolution. A later genetic analysis used genome-wide SNP genotypes for 398 of the 666 donors, treating that subset as a discovery cohort. Donor age, sex, ethnicity and CMV serostatus were collected together with the repertoire data. To decide whether each TCR beta V gene segment behaved as functional or pseudogenic, an earlier analysis of nearly 600 of the donors relied on high-throughput TCR beta sequencing. Several DR-DQ haplotypes were treated as single units for association and clustering because of strong linkage in the cohort. To predict cytomegalovirus infection status, the study combined high-throughput TCR immunosequencing, statistical association of individual TCRs with disease status, and machine learning. The study aimed to test whether signatures of past pathogen exposure could be identified by cataloging public T cell receptors. The number of donors typed differed by locus, with 629-630 for A, B, C, DRB1 and DQB1, around 500 for DQA1, approximately 580 for DPA1, and some 470 for DPB1. Rather than using new phenotypic data, the later analysis identified candidate immune exposures from TCR beta sequences and from how often those sequences occurred across donors. The T cell repertoires of 550 to 850 subjects were profiled by immunosequencing and related to cytomegalovirus serostatus. Among some 400 genotyped donors of the cohort, an average of roughly 230,000 unique TCR beta nucleotide sequences was sequenced per donor, of which 15% to 20% were non-productive. A separate validation cohort of roughly 130 different subjects was used in addition to the approximately 670-subject first cohort. Of the roughly 400 genotyped donors, approximately 83% fell in the genetic ancestry cluster associated with self-reported Caucasian donors. Roughly 290 gigabases of sequencing data and approximately 91 million unique TCR sequences made up an early release that covered fewer than 650 HLA-typed donors. To study patterns of TCR occurrence, a later analysis re-analyzed previously published TCR beta repertoires from under 750 donors and added high-resolution HLA genotyping.

The cohort comprised around 700 healthy bone marrow donors. Cohort members were all nominally healthy when sampled, although unrecorded immune exposures were likely present. The donor tested CMV seronegative, placing the donor among the 350 or so seronegative members of the cohort. A peripheral blood sample was provided by each donor, and peripheral blood mononuclear cells were used for TCR beta sequencing. The Qiagen DNeasy Blood Extraction Kit was used to extract genomic DNA from the blood cell samples. Summary of the overall study and its limitations: An association between a missense DCLRE1C variant and V-gene and J-gene trimming of TCR beta chains was found in a later genetic analysis and replicated in an independent cohort. In an earlier analysis of roughly 500 of the donors, most TCR beta V segments appeared in productive rearrangements about 87% or about 30% of the time, broadly matching IMGT annotations. According to the authors, the approach could potentially be generalized to other disease states and immunological phenotypes. Immune exposure information for the cohort was limited to CMV serostatus. Several of the top co-occurrence clusters appeared to be linked to parvovirus B19, influenza, CMV and Epstein-Barr virus, according to a later analysis. In vitro tests confirmed that a few of the cytomegalovirus-associated TCR beta chains recognize cytomegalovirus antigens. Because HLA typing was unavailable for some donors at each locus, only the typed subset was used in association tests. Correlated functional status among segregating V segments might be attributable to linkage disequilibrium, but an unknown experimental factor could not be ruled out. A further reported finding was that TCR beta sequences accurately predicted the HLA-A and HLA-B alleles for most subjects in the first cohort. In the study, about 150 TCR beta chains were listed as associated with cytomegalovirus. A group of highly shared sequence variants was considered likely to be a technical artifact of the sequencing pipeline. Presence/absence analyses assumed roughly uniform sequencing depth across donors, an assumption that may not hold. Roughly 17 rarely observed V segments, including chromosome 9 orphons, were excluded from the earlier analysis of about 500 of the donors because counts were too low. In this cohort, only TCR beta chains were sequenced, and detectable features were limited by the absence of alpha or paired-chain data. Compared with the approximately 670-donor mean, donors in an Asian-associated ancestry cluster had fewer N-insertions in productive TCRs, according to a later genetic analysis. Because the 87-base-pair reads could not distinguish some IMGT-functional V segments, including TRBV6-2 and TRBV6-3, those segments were excluded. In a later analysis, most CMV-associated TCR beta chains were found to appear HLA-restricted, with HLA associations seemingly driven largely by CMV exposure. Most TCR sequences were seen in very few donors, while some public TCRs were found in many individuals. Assigning TCR associations to individual alleles was difficult when HLA alleles, especially DR and DQ, strongly co-occurred. Cytomegalovirus status was reported to be diagnosed by the classifier with high specificity and sensitivity in both the original and validation cohorts. In a later analysis, TCR association rates were found to vary across HLA loci, with the most associated TCRs seen for DRB1 alleles and the fewest for HLA-C alleles. A later analysis found that HLA-associated TCR beta chains were more clonally expanded and had lower generation probabilities than equally common non-associated chains. Specific HLA alleles were associated with more than 15,000 TCR beta sequences at a false discovery rate of 0.05 in a later analysis.

V and J are trimmed by 4 bases and 2 bases, and the gene matches miss 3 bases of the junction. Taken from the germline V gene (reference sequence), the CDR1 and CDR2 loops are PRHDT and FYEKMQ. Including cysteine and phenylalanine, the CDR3 has 15 amino acids. Solely the CDR3 DNA is kept, with 45 bases framed from the first base. The method behind the library was the immunoSEQ multiplex PCR assay. The multiplex PCR relied on a mix of 60 forward primers for TCR Vbeta segments and 13 reverse primers for TCR Jbeta segments. The CDR3 region of rearranged TCR beta genes was amplified from genomic DNA by a multiplex PCR assay. The amplified TCR beta libraries were sequenced on the Illumina HiSeq System as 87-base-pair reads. On the study's bioinformatics: In a later analysis, roughly 80 million unique TCR beta chains were counted across the approximately 670 repertoires, and approximately 9.9 million of these chains were shared by at least two donors. To remove PCR and sequencing errors, raw reads were error-corrected and collapsed into unique sequences using a nearest-neighbor algorithm that merged closely related sequences. Alignment of CDR3 sequences to IMGT reference sequences was used to assign V, D and J gene segments. For a sequence to be retained, a match of at least six nucleotides was required to both a V gene segment and a J gene segment. Rearrangements were called productive when the CDR3 lacked stop codons and stayed in frame with V and J; all others were non-productive. CDR3 was defined according to IMGT convention as the region running from the second conserved V-encoded cysteine to the conserved J-encoded phenylalanine. The earlier analysis of more than 450 of the donors excluded sequences that lacked an unambiguous match to a single V gene segment. In an earlier analysis of a few hundred of the donors, V segments were called functional above 56.7% productive rearrangements and were called segregating when the between-donor standard deviation exceeded 5%. A statistical classification framework was built to diagnose cytomegalovirus status from the catalog of TCR beta chain sequences. A later analysis assigned V and J genes by comparing TCR nucleotide sequences with IMGT/GENE-DB human TR gene sequences. In a later analysis, CDR3 sequences and most-parsimonious VDJ recombination scenarios were assigned using the TCRdist pipeline. A later analysis defined each TCR beta chain by its CDR3 amino acid sequence plus V-gene family, and excluded reads lacking a unique V-gene family. In a later analysis, 450 to 600 highly shared, low-generation-probability nucleotide sequences were removed to address suspected cross-contamination and a sequencing artifact. For each public chain, a later analysis derived a clonal expansion index from normalized ranks of inferred template counts within each repertoire. In a later analysis, generation probabilities were computed using a VDJ recombination model fitted to out-of-frame rearrangements, and the results were checked against IGoR. A later analysis scored TCR-TCR, TCR-HLA and TCR-CMV co-occurrence with hypergeometric tests, applying a repertoire-size bias correction to TCR pairs. To estimate false discovery rates, a later analysis permuted the HLA or CMV assignments 20 times. A later analysis grouped co-occurring TCRs with DBSCAN, adding TCRdist sequence similarity when clustering within HLA-allele-positive subsets. Co-occurrence clustering excluded repertoires with fewer than 30,000 or more than 120,000 public chains, plus five with anomalous nucleotide sharing. TCRdb re-hosts the immuneACCESS table, in-frame sequences only. Its copies lack some clones; in the studies checked, an unresolved V gene accounts for under half of them, and the cause for the rest is not known. V and J calls and clone size follow that table, whereas D and trimming were derived from the DNA. This sample's clone table shows 60,000 to 65,000 clones. The ten largest clones add up to 3.6% of the sample.

This receptor was identified in a woman aged 18-30 years in good health and CMV-seronegative. The sequence joins TRBV13 to TRBJ1-5; TRBD1 aligns with 9 central bases. The sequenced material came from PBMCs. The CDR3 is CASSYRGQGNQPQHF. The nucleotide sequence reads TGTGCCAGCAGCTACAGGGGGCAGGGCAATCAGCCCCAGCATTTT. When the CDR3 is completed using the reference TRBV13 and TRBJ1-5 genes on either side, the full variable domain is AAGVIQSPRHLIKEKRETATLKCYPIPRHDTVYWYQQGPGQDPQFLISFYEKMQSDKGSIPDRFSAQQFSDYHSELNMSSLELGDSALYFCASSYRGQGNQPQHFGDGTRLSIL.